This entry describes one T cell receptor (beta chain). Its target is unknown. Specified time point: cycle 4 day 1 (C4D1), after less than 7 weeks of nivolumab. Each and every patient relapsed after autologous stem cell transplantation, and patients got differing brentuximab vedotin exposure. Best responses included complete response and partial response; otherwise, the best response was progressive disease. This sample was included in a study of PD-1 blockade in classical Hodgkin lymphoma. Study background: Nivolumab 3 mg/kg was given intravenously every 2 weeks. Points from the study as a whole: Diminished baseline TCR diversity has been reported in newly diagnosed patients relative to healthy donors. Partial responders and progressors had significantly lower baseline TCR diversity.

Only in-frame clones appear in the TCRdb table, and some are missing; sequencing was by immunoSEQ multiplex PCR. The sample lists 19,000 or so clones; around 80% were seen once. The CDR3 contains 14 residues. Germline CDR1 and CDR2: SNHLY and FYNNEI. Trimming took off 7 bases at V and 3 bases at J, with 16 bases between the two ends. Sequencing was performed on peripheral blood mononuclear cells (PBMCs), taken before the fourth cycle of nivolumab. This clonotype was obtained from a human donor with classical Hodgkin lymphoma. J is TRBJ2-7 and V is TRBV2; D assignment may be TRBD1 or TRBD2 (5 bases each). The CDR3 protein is CASTELGRVYEQYF. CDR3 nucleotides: TGTGCCAGCACGGAACTGGGACGGGTCTACGAGCAGTACTTC.